The rows below give T cell receptor beta chains drawn from one sample of a study of technical replicates of blood from a few donors. Assay used: immunoSEQ multiplex PCR; TCRdb lists only in-frame clones, some missing. The table lists 80,000 or so clones, 95% to 98% of them singletons. Sequences were obtained from T cells isolated from PBMCs. The receptor source for this set is a human donor in good health. Both conserved end residues are part of each CDR3.

CASSARTSGSLETQYF	TRBJ2-5	TRBV19
CASSLGRGSHNEQFF	TRBJ2-1	TRBV7-9
CASRAKPGQNYEQYF	TRBJ2-7	TRBV2
CASSLGGIRNTDTQYF	TRBJ2-3	TRBV5-4
CATGGGENEQYF	TRBJ2-7	TRBV10-3
CASSPPRGTGVSYEQYF	TRBJ2-7	TRBV18
CASSHNTEAFF	TRBJ1-1	TRBV28
CASRGLAGVGNEQFF	TRBJ2-1	TRBV6-1
CASSGGQRNTEAFF	TRBJ1-1	TRBV5-4
CASSFSEAFYGYTF	TRBJ1-2	TRBV7-8
CARQGARVYGYTF	TRBJ1-2	TRBV27
CASSRKSGQFTDTQYF	TRBJ2-3	TRBV4-1
CASSQDRSSYEQYF	TRBJ2-7	TRBV27
CATAPDRGDQPQHF	TRBJ1-5	TRBV19
CASSQGQSSSYNSPLHF	TRBJ1-6	TRBV5-6
CAWSVPHSSGNTIYF	TRBJ1-3	TRBV30
CASSPLWGQGARNTEAFF	TRBJ1-1	TRBV7-8
CASSLLSNSEAFF	TRBJ1-1	TRBV28
CASSLGLGTNEKLFF	TRBJ1-4	TRBV13
CASNTVAGGIGEQYF	TRBJ2-7	TRBV27
CASSNAGGSSEKLFF	TRBJ1-4	TRBV28
CASSLSRDRAYEQYF	TRBJ2-7	TRBV27
CASSLDGVGYEQYF	TRBJ2-7	TRBV7-2
CASSLTPNTEAFF	TRBJ1-1	TRBV7-6
CASSLNQGGNTIYF	TRBJ1-3	TRBV13
CASSPGQETQYF	TRBJ2-5	TRBV19
CASRATGNYEQYF	TRBJ2-7	TRBV5-1
CASNGRGGTEAFF	TRBJ1-1	TRBV2
CASSFSGQGFYEQYF	TRBJ2-7	TRBV28
CASSPDRGSTEAFF	TRBJ1-1	TRBV13
CASNVGGPYEQYF	TRBJ2-7	TRBV28
CASSLGTGVYEQYF	TRBJ2-7	TRBV14
CASSPQDRGGYTF	TRBJ1-2	TRBV18
CASSAPDRGVHEQYF	TRBJ2-7	TRBV2
CASSAQGRNTEAFF	TRBJ1-1	TRBV9
CASRSSERPGGTIYF	TRBJ1-3	TRBV6-6
CASSLRGSHEQFF	TRBJ2-1	TRBV11-3
CASSQSGQAGNTEAFF	TRBJ1-1	TRBV16
CASSNAPQVYNYGYTF	TRBJ1-2	TRBV6-6
CASSYGGARADTQYF	TRBJ2-3	TRBV6-6
CSAEASQGARETQYF	TRBJ2-5	TRBV29-1
CASSLDPSGGGDETQYF	TRBJ2-5	TRBV28
CASSLKEGQPQHF	TRBJ1-5	TRBV5-6
CASGTGTNQPQHF	TRBJ1-5	TRBV6-5
CASSPRTGANGYNEQFF	TRBJ2-1	TRBV9
CASSLPPGTGYHTEAFF	TRBJ1-1	TRBV10-2